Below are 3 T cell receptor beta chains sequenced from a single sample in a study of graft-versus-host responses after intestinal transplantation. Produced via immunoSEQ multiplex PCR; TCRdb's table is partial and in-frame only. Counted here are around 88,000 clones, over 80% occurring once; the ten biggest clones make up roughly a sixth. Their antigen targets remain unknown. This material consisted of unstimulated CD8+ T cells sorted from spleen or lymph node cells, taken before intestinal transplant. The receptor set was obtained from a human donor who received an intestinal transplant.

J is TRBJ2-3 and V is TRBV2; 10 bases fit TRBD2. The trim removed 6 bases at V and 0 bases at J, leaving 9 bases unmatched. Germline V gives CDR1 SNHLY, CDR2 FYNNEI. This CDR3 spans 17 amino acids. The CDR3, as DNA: TGTGCCAGCAGGATCATCGGACTAGCGGAGAGCACAGATACGCAGTATTTT. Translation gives CASRIIGLAESTDTQYF.

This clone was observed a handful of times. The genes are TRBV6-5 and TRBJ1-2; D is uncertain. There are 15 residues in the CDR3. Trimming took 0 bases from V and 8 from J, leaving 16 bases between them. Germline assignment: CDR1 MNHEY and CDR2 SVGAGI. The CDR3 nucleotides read TGTGCCAGCAGTTACTCGAAGCAGTCGGGGAAGGGCTACACCTTC. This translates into CASSYSKQSGKGYTF.

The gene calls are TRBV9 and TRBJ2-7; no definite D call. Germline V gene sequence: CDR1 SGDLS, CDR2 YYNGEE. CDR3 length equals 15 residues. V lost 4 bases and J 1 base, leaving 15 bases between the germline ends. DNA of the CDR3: TGTGCCAGCAGCCCCGACGGTGCGCGGTCCTACGAGCAGTACTTC. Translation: CASSPDGARSYEQYF.